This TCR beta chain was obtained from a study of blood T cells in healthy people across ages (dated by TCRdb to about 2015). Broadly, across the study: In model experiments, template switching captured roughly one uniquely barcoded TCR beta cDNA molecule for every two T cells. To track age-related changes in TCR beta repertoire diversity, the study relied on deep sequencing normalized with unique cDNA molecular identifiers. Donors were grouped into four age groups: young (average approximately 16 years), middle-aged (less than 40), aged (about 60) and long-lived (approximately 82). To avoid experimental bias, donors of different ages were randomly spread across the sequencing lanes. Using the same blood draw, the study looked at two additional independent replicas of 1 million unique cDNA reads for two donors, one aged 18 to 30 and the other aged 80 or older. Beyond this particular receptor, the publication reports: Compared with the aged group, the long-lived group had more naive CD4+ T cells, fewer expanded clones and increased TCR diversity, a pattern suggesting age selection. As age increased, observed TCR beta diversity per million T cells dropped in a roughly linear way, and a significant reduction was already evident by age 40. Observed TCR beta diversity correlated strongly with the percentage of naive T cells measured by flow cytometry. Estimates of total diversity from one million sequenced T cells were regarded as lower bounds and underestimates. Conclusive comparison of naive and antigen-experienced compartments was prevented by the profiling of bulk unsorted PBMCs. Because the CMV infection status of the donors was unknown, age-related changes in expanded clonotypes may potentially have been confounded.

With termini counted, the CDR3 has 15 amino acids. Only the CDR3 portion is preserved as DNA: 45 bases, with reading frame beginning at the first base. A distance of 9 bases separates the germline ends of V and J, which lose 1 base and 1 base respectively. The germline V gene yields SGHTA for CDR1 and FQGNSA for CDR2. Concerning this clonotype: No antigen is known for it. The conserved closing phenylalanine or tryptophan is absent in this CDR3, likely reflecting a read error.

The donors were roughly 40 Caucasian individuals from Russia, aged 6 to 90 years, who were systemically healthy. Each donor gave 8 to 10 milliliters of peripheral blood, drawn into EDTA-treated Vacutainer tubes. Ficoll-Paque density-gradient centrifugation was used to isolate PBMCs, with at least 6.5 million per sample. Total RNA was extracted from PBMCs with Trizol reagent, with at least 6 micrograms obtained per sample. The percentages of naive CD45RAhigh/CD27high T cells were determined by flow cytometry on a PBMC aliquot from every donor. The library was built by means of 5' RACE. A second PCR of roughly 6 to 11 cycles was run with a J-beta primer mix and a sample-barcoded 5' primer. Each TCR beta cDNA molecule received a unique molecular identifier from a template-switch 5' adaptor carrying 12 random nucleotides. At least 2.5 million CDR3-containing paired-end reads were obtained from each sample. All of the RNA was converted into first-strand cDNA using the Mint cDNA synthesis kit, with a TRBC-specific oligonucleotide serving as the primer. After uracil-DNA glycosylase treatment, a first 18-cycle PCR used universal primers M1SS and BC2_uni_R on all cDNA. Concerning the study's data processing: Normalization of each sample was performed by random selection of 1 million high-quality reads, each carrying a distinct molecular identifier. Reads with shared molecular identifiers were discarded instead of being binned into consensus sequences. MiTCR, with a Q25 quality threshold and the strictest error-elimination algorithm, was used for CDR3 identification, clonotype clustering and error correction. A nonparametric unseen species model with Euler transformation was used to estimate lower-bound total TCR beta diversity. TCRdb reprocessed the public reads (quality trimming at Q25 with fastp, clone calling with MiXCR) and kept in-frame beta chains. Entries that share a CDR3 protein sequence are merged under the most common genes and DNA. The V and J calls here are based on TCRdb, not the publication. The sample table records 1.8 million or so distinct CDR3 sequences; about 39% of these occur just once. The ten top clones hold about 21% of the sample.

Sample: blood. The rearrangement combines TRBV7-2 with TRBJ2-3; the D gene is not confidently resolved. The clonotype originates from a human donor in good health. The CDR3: CASSLELGRTDTQYV. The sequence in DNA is TGTGCCAGCAGCTTAGAACTGGGCCGCACAGATACGCAGTATGTT.